The 4 T cell receptor beta chains given below trace back to one sample, sequenced in a study of radiation and T cells in renal cell carcinoma. As for time point: baseline pretreatment blood. Treatment indicated: 15 Gy SBRT to primary tumor, nephrectomy 4 weeks later. Clones were read by immunoSEQ multiplex PCR, and TCRdb kept only the in-frame ones, dropping some. The sample has about 59,000 clones, 65% to 80% seen once. The sequencing used blood, collected from a patient whose treatment included radiotherapy and nephrectomy. The receptor source for this set is a man aged 55 to 69 with renal cell carcinoma.

This chain connects TRBV6-6 to TRBJ2-1; 7 bases align to TRBD2. The germline gives CDR1 MNHNY, CDR2 SVGAGI (reference sequence). The CDR3 extends over 14 amino acids. V gave up 4 bases and J gave up 4 bases; unmatched junction bases: 4. CDR3 in DNA: TGTGCCAGCAGTTCAGCTAGCGGTTACAATGAGCAGTTCTTC. Translating gives CASSSASGYNEQFF.

The CDR3 bases are TGTGCCAGCAGCCCCCCGTTTCGCACCGGGGAGCTGTTTTTT. This translates into CASSPPFRTGELFF. The chain combines TRBV11-2 with TRBJ2-2; D not resolved. Per germline, CDR1 SGHAT and CDR2 FQNNGV. With 5 bases removed from V and 4 bases from J, the gap between germline ends came to 11 bases. CDR3 length equals 14 residues.

This chain links TRBV2 with TRBJ1-2; possible D gene TRBD1, 5 bases. This CDR3 region has 13 residues. Germline V gene sequence: CDR1 SNHLY, CDR2 FYNNEI. With 6 bases removed from V and 1 base from J, the gap between germline ends came to 9 bases. The CDR3 is CASRMGVNYGYTF. CDR3 coding DNA: TGTGCCAGCAGGATGGGGGTTAACTATGGCTACACCTTC. Full variable domain (missing parts from reference TRBV2 and TRBJ1-2): EPEVTQTPSHQVTQMGQEVILRCVPISNHLYFYWYRQILGQKVEFLVSFYNNEISEKSEIFDDQFSVERPDGSNFTLKIRSTKLEDSAMYFCASRMGVNYGYTFGSGTRLTVV.

The chain is built from TRBV7-2 and TRBJ1-2; no clear D. Germline CDR1 SGHTA, CDR2 FQGNSA. With 0 bases removed from V and 0 bases from J, the gap between germline ends came to 5 bases. This CDR3 has 14 residues. The CDR3 sequence: CASSLALANYGYTF. CDR3 nucleotides: TGTGCCAGCAGCTTAGCGCTAGCTAACTATGGCTACACCTTC. Full variable domain (rest looked up from reference TRBV7-2 and TRBJ1-2): GAGVSQSPSNKVTEKGKDVELRCDPISGHTALYWYRQSLGQGLEFLIYFQGNSAPDKSGLPSDRFSAERTGGSVSTLTIQRTQQEDSAVYLCASSLALANYGYTFGSGTRLTVV.